A selection of T cell receptor beta chains follows, all from one sample in a study of response to subunit inactivated influenza vaccine. Each CDR3 protein gets one entry after TCRdb re-called the RT-PCR reads with MiXCR. This sample has 560,000 or so distinct CDR3 sequences; roughly 8.2% occur once, and the top ten carry over 10%. This sample comprised PBMCs from blood, obtained roughly 24 months after vaccination. The receptors stem from a man aged 50-75 years who received an inactivated influenza vaccine. The CDR3 runs from the conserved cysteine through the conserved F or W. A D gene is named only where the DNA matches it firmly. Rows may omit the clone size; those that give it use once, few, many or a size class.

j_call	d_call	v_call	clone_size	cdr3_aa	cdr3_nt
TRBJ2-7	TRBD1	TRBV28	-	CASSSTGFSYEQYF	TGTGCCAGCAGTTCGACAGGGTTCAGCTACGAGCAGTACTTC
TRBJ2-5	-	TRBV12-3/TRBV12-4	many	CASSLKALGGPQYF	TGTGCCAGCAGTTTAAAGGCCCTAGGGGGGCCCCAGTACTTC
TRBJ2-2	-	TRBV4-2	many	CASSQAQAAAGELFF	TGTGCCAGCAGCCAAGCGCAGGCGGCGGCCGGGGAGCTGTTTTTT
TRBJ2-1	TRBD2	TRBV7-2	many	CASSSFGAGGPIF	TGTGCCAGCAGCTCGTTCGGAGCGGGAGGGCCGATCTTC
TRBJ2-1	-	TRBV21-1	few	CASSKGGGGNEQFF	TGTGCCAGCAGCAAAGGTGGCGGAGGCAATGAGCAGTTCTTC
TRBJ2-1	-	TRBV12-3/TRBV12-4	-	CASRSQDPEDGGYNEQFF	TGTGCCAGCAGAAGCCAGGACCCAGAGGACGGGGGCTACAATGAGCAGTTCTTC
TRBJ2-5	TRBD2	TRBV28	few	CASSFQASGIQETQYF	TGTGCCAGCAGTTTCCAGGCTAGCGGGATCCAAGAGACCCAGTACTTC
TRBJ2-2	-	TRBV7-2	many	CASSLGSNTGELFF	TGTGCCAGCAGCTTAGGCTCCAACACCGGGGAGCTGTTTTTT
TRBJ2-1	-	TRBV20-1	-	CSALGQEVTVKQFF	TGCAGTGCCCTAGGCCAGGAGGTTACGGTTAAGCAGTTCTTC
TRBJ2-7	TRBD1	TRBV7-9	-	CASSKDRGWEQYF	TGTGCCAGCAGCAAGGACAGGGGGTGGGAGCAGTACTTC
TRBJ1-2	TRBD1	TRBV10-3	many	CASGQGGSYGYTF	TGTGCCTCAGGACAGGGTGGTTCCTATGGCTACACCTTC
TRBJ2-1	TRBD2	TRBV7-9	few	CASSLWTSESEQFF	TGTGCCAGCAGCTTGTGGACTAGCGAGAGTGAGCAGTTCTTC
TRBJ2-3	-	TRBV6-1	-	CASTPQGGGGGTQYF	TGTGCCAGCACCCCCCAAGGCGGGGGCGGCGGTACGCAGTATTTT
TRBJ2-1	-	TRBV27	-	CASRLSFYNEQFF	TGTGCCAGCAGGCTCTCTTTCTACAATGAGCAGTTCTTC
TRBJ1-1	-	TRBV11-2	few	CASSFRDLSTGAFF	TGTGCCAGCAGCTTCCGGGACCTCTCCACGGGAGCTTTCTTT
TRBJ2-6	-	TRBV4-2	few	CASSQSGDRTLSGANVLTF	TGTGCCAGCAGCCAGAGTGGAGACAGGACACTTTCTGGGGCCAACGTCCTGACTTTC
TRBJ2-7	-	TRBV27	many	CASSRSQPPYEQYF	TGTGCCAGCAGTCGGTCACAGCCGCCCTACGAGCAGTACTTC
TRBJ2-2	-	TRBV20-1	-	CSAKETITGELFF	TGCAGTGCAAAAGAGACTATCACCGGGGAGCTGTTTTTT
TRBJ1-1	-	TRBV29-1	few	CSVESTRGVTEAFF	TGCAGCGTTGAGTCCACCCGGGGTGTTACTGAAGCTTTCTTT
TRBJ1-2	TRBD1	TRBV6-5	few	CASSSNPTGGKGYTF	TGTGCCAGCAGTTCCAACCCGACAGGGGGCAAGGGCTACACCTTC
TRBJ2-1	TRBD2	TRBV12-3/TRBV12-4	-	CASTFSGGRQFF	TGTGCCAGCACCTTTAGCGGGGGACGGCAGTTCTTC
TRBJ1-5	-	TRBV6-2/TRBV6-3	few	CASRGLSGQPQHF	TGTGCCAGCCGAGGTTTGAGTGGCCAGCCCCAGCATTTT
TRBJ1-5	TRBD1	TRBV6-5	-	CASSYGTGYNQPQHF	TGTGCCAGCAGTTACGGGACAGGGTACAATCAGCCCCAGCATTTT
TRBJ1-1	-	TRBV5-6	-	CASSLADMGTEAFF	TGTGCCAGCAGCTTGGCCGATATGGGAACTGAAGCTTTCTTT
TRBJ2-3	-	TRBV30	few	CAWSPFIARTTDTQYF	TGTGCCTGGAGTCCTTTTATAGCTAGAACCACAGATACGCAGTATTTT
TRBJ2-5	TRBD2	TRBV7-2	few	CASSVIAGGGLETQYF	TGTGCCAGCAGCGTGATAGCGGGAGGGGGTCTGGAGACCCAGTACTTC
TRBJ1-1	-	TRBV2	few	CASSDAGTEAFF	TGTGCCAGCAGTGACGCTGGCACTGAAGCTTTCTTT
TRBJ2-5	TRBD1	TRBV29-1	-	CSAGLGTGGQETQYF	TGCAGCGCCGGACTAGGGACAGGGGGTCAGGAGACCCAGTACTTC